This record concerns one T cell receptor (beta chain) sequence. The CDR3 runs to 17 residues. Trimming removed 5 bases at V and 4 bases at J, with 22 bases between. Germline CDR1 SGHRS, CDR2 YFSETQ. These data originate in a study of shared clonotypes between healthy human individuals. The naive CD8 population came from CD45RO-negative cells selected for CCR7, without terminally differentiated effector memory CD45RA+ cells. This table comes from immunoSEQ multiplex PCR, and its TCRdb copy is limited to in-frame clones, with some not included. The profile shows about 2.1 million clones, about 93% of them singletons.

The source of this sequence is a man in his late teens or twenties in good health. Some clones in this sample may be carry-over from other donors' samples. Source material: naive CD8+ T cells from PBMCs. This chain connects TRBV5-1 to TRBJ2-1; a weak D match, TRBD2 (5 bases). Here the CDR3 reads CASRPRIEGGVYNEQFF. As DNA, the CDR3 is TGCGCCAGCAGGCCACGTATCGAGGGTGGGGTTTACAATGAGCAGTTCTTC.